Below, 26 T cell receptor beta chains from the same sample are listed, as sequenced in a study of Ad26.COV2.S vaccination and SARS-CoV-2 variants. Documented treatment: some 20 received Ad26.COV2.S at low or high dose, single or two shots; 5 received placebo; per-sample allocation not given. Day 63 after the first injection of vaccine or placebo was the sampling time. Profiling relied on immunoSEQ multiplex PCR, and the TCRdb table lists in-frame clones only, not all of them. The table lists hundreds of thousands of clones, approximately 81% of them singletons. Material: peripheral blood, obtained in a trial of Ad26.COV2.S vaccine versus placebo. The receptors were gathered from a person aged 18-60 years who received the Ad26.COV2.S COVID-19 vaccine or a placebo.

The rearrangement joins TRBV30 to TRBJ2-7; 11 nucleotides align to TRBD1. Germline values: CDR1 GTSNPN, CDR2 SVGIG (reference sequence). V lost 5 bases to trimming and J lost 1 base; unmatched junction nucleotides: 7. The CDR3 has 15 residues. The CDR3 sequence is CAWRTGTGGSYEQYF. In DNA form, the CDR3 reads TGTGCCTGGCGTACCGGGACAGGGGGATCCTACGAGCAGTACTTC. The whole variable domain, filled in from reference TRBV30 and TRBJ2-7, reads SQTIHQWPATLVQPVGSPLSLECTVEGTSNPNLYWYRQAAGRGLQLLFYSVGIGQISSEVPQNLSASRPQDRQFILSSKKLLLSDSGFYLCAWRTGTGGSYEQYFGPGTRLTVT.

The chain has TRBV5-1 and TRBJ2-2, with D hard to call. This CDR3 comprises 15 residues. Per the germline V gene, CDR1 is SGHRS and CDR2 is YFSETQ. Trimming shortened V by 4 bases and J by 3 bases, and 13 bases separated the two germline ends. CDR3 bases: TGCGCCAGCAGCCCCACTCGCCCGGACACCGGGGAGCTGTTTTTT. Its translation is CASSPTRPDTGELFF.

A single count supports this clone. The rearrangement uses TRBV27 and TRBJ2-4, with 8 nucleotides matching TRBD1. CDR3 length: 17 residues. V lost 3 bases, J lost 0 bases, and 7 bases stayed unmatched. In germline, CDR1 is MNHEY, CDR2 SMNVEV (reference sequence). CDR3 nucleotide sequence: TGTGCCAGCAGTTTGGCCGGGACAGGATTAGCCAAAAACATTCAGTACTTC. Amino acids: CASSLAGTGLAKNIQYF.

This clone was found a few times. The J gene is TRBJ1-4, the V gene TRBV20-1, with D unresolved. The CDR3 is 14 amino acids. Trimming shortened V by 3 bases and J by 3 bases, and 11 bases separated the two germline ends. Germline V gene sequence: CDR1 DFQATT, CDR2 SNEGSKA (reference sequence). The CDR3 region has the DNA TGCAGTGCTAGTCTGAGAAGGTCTAATGAAAAACTGTTTTTT. Translated: CSASLRRSNEKLFF.

The chain carries TRBV11-2 and TRBJ2-5; D is possibly TRBD1 or TRBD2 (6 bases each). The CDR3 is 13 amino acids. Per germline, CDR1 SGHAT and CDR2 FQNNGV. With 4 bases removed from V and 6 bases from J, the gap between germline ends came to 12 bases. The chain's CDR3 is CASSSPGAKTQYF. In DNA form, the CDR3 reads TGTGCCAGCAGCTCGCCGGGGGCCAAGACCCAGTACTTC.

This chain connects TRBV11-3 to TRBJ2-5; 8 bases are shared with TRBD2. The CDR3 totals 16 residues. Germline CDR1 SGHNT, CDR2 YENEEA. The junction had 6 bases not matched to a gene; V was cut back by 1 base and J by 2 bases. The CDR3 DNA is TGTGCCAGCAGCTTAGGGCCACCGGGGGGGCAAGAGACCCAGTACTTC. It yields the protein CASSLGPPGGQETQYF.

The CDR3 sequence is CASSPSGGPYEQYF. The CDR3 DNA is TGTGCCAGTAGCCCCAGCGGGGGTCCCTACGAGCAGTACTTC. The V call is TRBV19, the J call TRBJ2-7; 8 positions agree with TRBD2. The CDR3 runs to 14 residues. J was trimmed by 2 bases and V by 6 bases; bases with no gene match: 6. Per germline, CDR1 LNHDA and CDR2 SQIVND (reference sequence).

The chain joins TRBV6-1 to TRBJ2-7, with TRBD2 matching 12 bases. Trimming at V came to 4 bases and at J to 5 bases, leaving 9 bases not matched to a gene. Germline-derived CDR1 and CDR2 are MNHNS and SASEGT. The CDR3 extends over 16 amino acids. This CDR3 is CASSGRLAGVLDEQYF. The CDR3 DNA is TGTGCCAGCAGTGGGCGACTAGCGGGAGTATTAGACGAGCAGTACTTC.

This chain links TRBV5-1 with TRBJ2-5, with 10 positions matching TRBD1. V trimming: 0 bases; J trimming: 5 bases; junction bases outside the gene matches: 7. This CDR3 is built from 16 residues. Germline V gene data show CDR1 as SGHRS and CDR2 as YFSETQ. Here the CDR3 DNA reads TGCGCCAGCAGCTTGGCCGGACAGGGGGTTGGGGAGACCCAGTACTTC. Protein: CASSLAGQGVGETQYF. Full variable domain (rest looked up from reference TRBV5-1 and TRBJ2-5): KAGVTQTPRYLIKTRGQQVTLSCSPISGHRSVSWYQQTPGQGLQFLFEYFSETQRNKGNFPGRFSGRQFSNSRSEMNVSTLELGDSALYLCASSLAGQGVGETQYFGPGTRLLVL.

This clone is a singleton in its sample. The genes are TRBV5-1 and TRBJ1-1; 8 nucleotides match TRBD1. The germline gives CDR1 SGHRS, CDR2 YFSETQ. V was clipped by 2 bases and J by 3 bases; unmatched bases: 6. The CDR3 runs to 15 residues. The chain's CDR3 is CASSLRTGQYTEAFF. The CDR3 nucleotides read TGCGCCAGCAGCTTACGGACAGGGCAATACACTGAAGCTTTCTTT. Combining the CDR3 with reference TRBV5-1 and TRBJ1-1 gives the whole variable domain KAGVTQTPRYLIKTRGQQVTLSCSPISGHRSVSWYQQTPGQGLQFLFEYFSETQRNKGNFPGRFSGRQFSNSRSEMNVSTLELGDSALYLCASSLRTGQYTEAFFGQGTRLTVV.

This chain links TRBV6-5 with TRBJ1-2; no reliable D call. Trimming stripped 6 bases from V and 8 bases from J, with 22 bases between. This CDR3 is 15 amino acids long. CDR1 is MNHEY and CDR2 is SVGAGI in the germline V gene. The CDR3 spells CASSGPLVGVRGYTF. CDR3 nucleotides: TGTGCCAGCAGCGGGCCCCTGGTCGGGGTCCGAGGCTACACCTTC.

The chain uses TRBV2 and TRBJ2-7, with D hard to call. The CDR3 runs 13 residues. Per the germline V gene, CDR1 is SNHLY and CDR2 is FYNNEI. V dropped 3 bases and J dropped 4 bases, with 10 bases sitting between them. CDR3 DNA sequence: TGTGCCAGCAGTGATCGCCTGCTTTACGAGCAGTACTTC. Translated: CASSDRLLYEQYF.

The chain joins TRBV4-3 to TRBJ2-7; no reliable D call. Deletions cut 1 base from V and 0 bases from J, with 10 bases between. This CDR3 comprises 15 residues. The germline gives CDR1 LGHNA, CDR2 YSLEER. CDR3 DNA sequence: TGCGCCAGCAGCCAAGTGGCAGCGAGCTCCTACGAGCAGTACTTC. It encodes CASSQVAASSYEQYF.

This rearrangement joins TRBV4-1 to TRBJ1-4; 7 bases agree with TRBD1. CDR1 is MGHRA and CDR2 is YSYEKL in the germline V gene. The CDR3 totals 14 residues. With 7 bases clipped from V and 7 bases from J, the junction kept 9 bases outside the gene matches. CDR3 sequence (DNA): TGCGCCAGCACAAACATCCAGGGGGGTGAAAAACTGTTTTTT. Amino acid sequence: CASTNIQGGEKLFF.

The chain has TRBV16 and TRBJ2-4; 8 bases agree with TRBD1. Germline-derived CDR1 and CDR2 are KGHSY and FQNENV. Losses at the gene ends were 2 bases for V and 2 bases for J; bases not matched to a gene: 14. The CDR3 spans 19 residues. The CDR3 loop is CASSQGSPTSGGTKNIQYF. In DNA form, the CDR3 reads TGTGCCAGCAGCCAAGGGTCCCCAACTTCAGGGGGCACCAAAAACATTCAGTACTTC.

The gene calls are TRBV28 and TRBJ2-6; D call uncertain. Germline V gene lookup returns CDR1 MDHEN and CDR2 SYDVKM. This CDR3 has 19 amino acids. Trimming took 6 bases from V and 2 from J, leaving 23 bases between them. CDR3 sequence reads: CASSQGSWPLRAGANVLTF. The CDR3 nucleotides read TGTGCCAGCAGCCAAGGCTCGTGGCCTCTGAGAGCTGGGGCCAACGTCCTGACTTTC.

The chain carries TRBV28 and TRBJ1-1, with a weak D call TRBD1 (6 bases). Deletions cut 2 bases from V and 5 bases from J, with 12 bases between. This CDR3 is 14 amino acids long. Per germline, CDR1 MDHEN and CDR2 SYDVKM. CDR3 sequence (DNA): TGTGCCAGCAGTTTACGGGGGGCGCAAACTGAAGCTTTCTTT. Its protein is CASSLRGAQTEAFF.

J is TRBJ1-2 and V is TRBV7-2; 7 bases are shared with TRBD1. The CDR3 covers 12 residues. V was pared by 5 bases and J by 7 bases, with 4 bases of the junction left unmatched. CDR1 is SGHTA and CDR2 is FQGNSA in the germline V gene. The CDR3 nucleotides read TGTGCCAGCAGCGGCCACAGGGGTGGCTACACCTTC. Translated, it gives CASSGHRGGYTF.

The gene calls are TRBV7-2 and TRBJ2-5, with D unclear. Looked up from germline, CDR1 is SGHTA and CDR2 is FQGNSA. Trimming left V 1 base short and J 0 bases short, with 12 bases between. CDR3 size: 16 residues. Here the CDR3 DNA reads TGTGCCAGCAGCTTAGAGGTCCGGTTGTACCAAGAGACCCAGTACTTC. Its protein product is CASSLEVRLYQETQYF.

V and J are TRBV28 and TRBJ1-6; D remains ambiguous. Germline loops: CDR1 MDHEN, CDR2 SYDVKM. Trimming pared 8 bases from V and 9 bases from J, leaving 8 bases between. This CDR3 has 11 amino acids. The CDR3 sequence: CASEGRSPLHF. CDR3 nucleotide sequence: TGTGCCAGCGAAGGGCGTTCACCCCTCCACTTT.

This chain uses TRBV7-8 with TRBJ1-2, with 7 positions matching TRBD1. Germline loops: CDR1 SGHVS, CDR2 FQNEAQ. This CDR3 has 15 residues. Trimming took 1 base from V and 4 from J; bases not matched to a gene: 6. CDR3 sequence reads: CASSLGDSVSYGYTF. CDR3 DNA sequence: TGTGCCAGCAGCTTAGGGGACAGCGTCTCCTATGGCTACACCTTC.

V is TRBV24-1 and J is TRBJ1-6, with a tentative D call TRBD1 (6 bases). The V end was cut by 9 bases, the J end by 7 bases, with 12 bases between. The CDR3 runs 13 residues. CDR1 is KGHDR, CDR2 SFDVKD, per germline. Written as DNA, the CDR3 is TGTGCCACCTCCAGGGGTAGGAATTCACCCCTCCACTTT. Its protein is CATSRGRNSPLHF.

J is TRBJ1-2 and V is TRBV7-2; no reliable D call. V lost 3 bases to trimming and J lost 4 bases, with 12 bases between them. CDR1 is SGHTA and CDR2 is FQGNSA in the germline V gene. The CDR3 totals 14 residues. CDR3 residues: CASSFRAESYGYTF. The CDR3 DNA reads TGTGCCAGCAGCTTCAGAGCAGAAAGCTATGGCTACACCTTC.

The chain uses TRBV7-8 and TRBJ2-7; TRBD1 matches 7 bases. CDR1 and CDR2 from the germline V gene are SGHVS and FQNEAQ. The ends lost 4 bases at V and 4 bases at J; junction bases unmatched: 13. The CDR3 totals 16 residues. The CDR3 here is CASSSDRAGAAYEQYF. Written as DNA, the CDR3 is TGTGCCAGCAGCTCCGACAGGGCCGGGGCTGCGTACGAGCAGTACTTC.

The V and J genes are TRBV7-9 and TRBJ2-7, with a tentative D call TRBD1 (5 bases). V was clipped by 1 base and J by 4 bases, with 14 bases between them. The CDR3 has 15 residues. Germline values: CDR1 SEHNR, CDR2 FQNEAQ (reference sequence). CDR3 residues: CASSLGYRSWYEQYF. CDR3 coding DNA: TGTGCCAGCAGCTTAGGATACAGGTCTTGGTACGAGCAGTACTTC.

The V and J genes are TRBV6-5 and TRBJ2-5, with D unclear. Germline CDR1 and CDR2: MNHEY and SVGAGI. The CDR3 extends over 12 amino acids. The V and J ends lost 6 bases and 5 bases respectively, with 10 bases between them. In DNA, the CDR3 is TGTGCCAGCAGCTCTACCACGGAGACCCAGTACTTC. Its protein product is CASSSTTETQYF.